These 14 T cell receptor beta chains share one sample of origin, sequenced in a study of T cell responses to AZD1222 COVID-19 vaccine. Using immunoSEQ multiplex PCR, the repertoire was profiled, and TCRdb retains in-frame clones only, with some absent. Of around 110,000 clones listed, roughly 84% are singletons. This specimen was peripheral blood, taken on day 0 of AZD1222 vaccination. The source of these receptors is an adult in good health.

This clone was seen only a few times. The chain carries TRBV7-2 and TRBJ1-2, with TRBD1 identical over 7 bases. Looked up from germline, CDR1 is SGHTA and CDR2 is FQGNSA. This CDR3 has 14 residues. V shed 5 bases and J 3 bases; nucleotides not matched to a gene: 6. In DNA form, the CDR3 reads TGTGCCAGCAGCCCCCGACAGGGTTACTATGGCTACACCTTC. Its translation is CASSPRQGYYGYTF.

The chain joins TRBV19 to TRBJ2-6, with TRBD2 identical over 14 bases. Germline values: CDR1 LNHDA, CDR2 SQIVND (reference sequence). This CDR3 has 21 amino acids. The ends lost 4 bases at V and 2 bases at J; junction bases unmatched: 13. CDR3 sequence (DNA): TGTGCCAGTAGTAGGGATGGAGGGGGACTAGCGGGAGTAACTGGGGCCAACGTCCTGACTTTC. The encoded protein is CASSRDGGGLAGVTGANVLTF.

The CDR3 region has the DNA TGTGCCACCAGCAGGGACAGGGGAAATCAGCCCCAGCATTTT. Protein product: CATSRDRGNQPQHF. The V call is TRBV15, the J call TRBJ1-5, with 9 bases aligning to TRBD1. The V and J ends lost 3 bases and 4 bases, in that order; junction bases with no gene match: 1. The CDR3 is 14 amino acids. Looked up from germline, CDR1 is LNHNV and CDR2 is YYDKDF (reference sequence).

This clone has a single count. The chain uses TRBV3-1 (or the pseudogene TRBV3-2) and TRBJ2-2, with a tentative D call TRBD2 (6 bases). From germline, CDR1 is LGHDT and CDR2 YNNKEL (reference sequence). CDR3 length: 16 residues. Trimming cost V 6 bases and J 1 base, with 15 bases left between them. This CDR3 reads CASRYGGSGNTGELFF. The CDR3, as DNA: TGTGCCAGCAGGTACGGGGGTAGCGGGAACACCGGGGAGCTGTTTTTT.

V gene TRBV6-5 combines with J gene TRBJ2-7; perhaps TRBD2 as D (6 bases). V was clipped by 4 bases and J by 3 bases, with 10 bases between them. Germline V gene data show CDR1 as MNHEY and CDR2 as SVGAGI. The CDR3 contains 13 residues. CDR3 nucleotide sequence: TGTGCCAGCAGTTCGGGACTCAACTACGAGCAGTACTTC. This encodes CASSSGLNYEQYF.

V gene TRBV4-3 combines with J gene TRBJ2-5; 15 positions agree with TRBD2. CDR3 length equals 15 residues. V lost 5 bases, J lost 4 bases, and 2 bases stayed unmatched. From germline, CDR1 is LGHNA and CDR2 YSLEER. The CDR3 reads CASSLGLAGGETQYF. The CDR3 DNA reads TGCGCCAGCAGCTTGGGACTAGCGGGAGGAGAGACCCAGTACTTC.

This clone was observed a single time. The V and J genes are TRBV13 and TRBJ2-7, with 9 positions matching TRBD1. Per the germline V gene, CDR1 is PRHDT and CDR2 is FYEKMQ (reference sequence). The CDR3 covers 16 residues. Trimming took 5 bases from V and 1 from J; bases not matched to a gene: 9. The CDR3 region is CASSPGQGYPSYEQYF. CDR3 nucleotide sequence: TGTGCCAGCAGCCCGGGACAGGGTTACCCGTCCTACGAGCAGTACTTC.

The chain couples TRBV27 to TRBJ1-4, with D maybe TRBD1 (5 bases). V shed 1 base and J shed 5 bases, with 8 bases lying between them. In germline, CDR1 is MNHEY, CDR2 SMNVEV (reference sequence). The CDR3 is 14 residues long. This CDR3 is CASSLLGGNEKLFF. CDR3 sequence (DNA): TGTGCCAGCAGTTTATTGGGGGGGAATGAAAAACTGTTTTTT.

V gene TRBV15 combines with J gene TRBJ2-7; D not resolved. The V and J ends lost 3 bases and 2 bases respectively, with 14 bases between them. The CDR3 consists of 15 residues. Germline V gives CDR1 LNHNV, CDR2 YYDKDF (reference sequence). CDR3 sequence reads: CATSRDRQPAYEQYF. CDR3 bases: TGTGCCACCAGCAGGGATCGGCAACCGGCCTACGAGCAGTACTTC.

This clone appeared a single time. The CDR3 loop reads CASSLGIGKQYF. In nucleotides, the CDR3 is TGTGCCAGCAGCTTAGGAATCGGAAAGCAGTACTTC. The J gene is TRBJ2-7, the V gene TRBV11-2; no clear D. Germline CDR1 reads SGHAT; CDR2 reads FQNNGV. Trimming pared 1 base from V and 8 bases from J, leaving 9 bases between. CDR3 length: 12 residues. The full variable domain, its missing parts supplied by reference TRBV11-2 and TRBJ2-7, is EAGVAQSPRYKIIEKRQSVAFWCNPISGHATLYWYQQILGQGPKLLIQFQNNGVVDDSQLPKDRFSAERLKGVDSTLKIQPAKLEDSAVYLCASSLGIGKQYFGPGTRLTVT.

This sequence joins TRBV28 and TRBJ1-2; possible D gene TRBD1, 5 bases. The CDR3 runs to 15 residues. Per germline, CDR1 MDHEN and CDR2 SYDVKM. Trimming took 5 bases from V and 7 from J, leaving 20 bases between them. This chain's CDR3 is CASSTPPGRGFGYTF. DNA of the CDR3: TGTGCCAGCAGTACCCCACCGGGAAGGGGATTTGGCTACACCTTC.

For the CDR3, the DNA is TGTGCCAGCTCACCCGGGTTAGATTCACCCCTCCACTTT. Translated, it gives CASSPGLDSPLHF. The gene calls are TRBV18 and TRBJ1-6; unclear D gene. Trimming removed 3 bases at V and 8 bases at J, with 8 bases between. The CDR3 runs 13 residues. Germline V gene sequence: CDR1 KGHSH, CDR2 LQKENI.

This clone came up a few times. The chain couples TRBV5-4 to TRBJ2-7, with D possibly matching TRBD2 (5 bases). The CDR3 length is 12 residues. Germline values: CDR1 SGHNT, CDR2 YYREEE (reference sequence). V lost 4 bases and J 4 bases, leaving 9 bases between the germline ends. The CDR3 DNA reads TGTGCCAGCAGCGCGGGCGGGTACGAGCAGTACTTC. The encoded protein is CASSAGGYEQYF.

The rearrangement links TRBV14 to TRBJ2-5; 9 bases are shared with TRBD1. Germline V gene sequence: CDR1 SGHDN, CDR2 FVKESK. The CDR3 extends over 15 amino acids. V lost 4 bases, J lost 4 bases, and 7 bases stayed unmatched. CDR3 sequence (DNA): TGTGCCAGCAGCCCCCGGGACAGGGCGGGAGAGACCCAGTACTTC. This translates into CASSPRDRAGETQYF. Full variable domain (rest looked up from reference TRBV14 and TRBJ2-5): EAGVTQFPSHSVIEKGQTVTLRCDPISGHDNLYWYRRVMGKEIKFLLHFVKESKQDESGMPNNRFLAERTGGTYSTLKVQPAELEDSGVYFCASSPRDRAGETQYFGPGTRLLVL.